The 5 T cell receptor beta chains listed next were all sequenced from one sample in a study of T-cell memory formation after mild COVID-19. TCRdb reprocessed the 5' RACE reads with MiXCR, giving one entry per CDR3 protein. Of around 440,000 distinct CDR3 sequences in the sample, roughly 20% were seen once. The sample comprised PBMCs or a T cell subset sorted from them (not recorded which). The origin of the receptors is an adult woman who had mild COVID-19 (a few samples of this study predate the infection). Cell type and time point are not known.

The rearrangement joins TRBV30 to TRBJ2-5; 13 nucleotides line up with TRBD2. There are 15 residues in the CDR3. Trimming removed 4 bases from V and 5 bases from J; junction bases left unmatched: 7. Germline lookup yields CDR1 GTSNPN and CDR2 SVGIG (reference sequence). The CDR3 DNA is TGTGCCTGGACCCCCGGACTAGCGGGAGAGGAGACCCAGTACTTC. This encodes CAWTPGLAGEETQYF.

The chain has TRBV5-1 and TRBJ2-6, with a possible D match to TRBD1 (6 bases). This CDR3 has 19 amino acids. Germline-derived CDR1 and CDR2 are SGHRS and YFSETQ. The V end lost 4 bases, the J end lost 2 bases, and 22 bases lay between the germline ends. The CDR3: CASSKTGAFLRTGANVLTF. The CDR3, as DNA: TGCGCCAGCAGCAAGACAGGCGCTTTTTTGAGAACTGGGGCCAACGTCCTGACTTTC.

The gene calls are TRBV24-1 and TRBJ2-7, with D possibly matching TRBD1 (6 bases). CDR1 KGHDR and CDR2 SFDVKD come from the germline V gene. This CDR3 comprises 18 residues. Trimming pared 0 bases from V and 0 bases from J, leaving 17 bases between. The CDR3 protein is CATSDLIRDNIISYEQYF. The CDR3 DNA reads TGTGCCACCAGTGATTTGATTCGGGACAACATTATCTCCTACGAGCAGTACTTC.

The V gene is TRBV5-1, the J gene TRBJ2-5; 13 bases map to TRBD2. Looked up from germline, CDR1 is SGHRS and CDR2 is YFSETQ. J gave up 3 bases and V 3 bases, and 5 bases lay outside the gene matches. CDR3 size: 16 residues. CDR3 residues: CASSWGLAGTKETQYF. DNA for the CDR3: TGCGCCAGCAGCTGGGGACTAGCGGGAACTAAAGAGACCCAGTACTTC.

This clonotype was seen a few times. The chain joins TRBV7-9 to TRBJ2-7, with D uncertain. V was trimmed by 5 bases and J by 1 base, leaving 12 bases between them. Germline CDR1 is SEHNR and CDR2 is FQNEAQ (reference sequence). The CDR3 is 14 amino acids. The CDR3 reads CASSRRPESYEQYF. For the CDR3, the DNA is TGTGCCAGCAGCCGCCGGCCGGAATCCTACGAGCAGTACTTC.